This T cell receptor (beta chain) was recorded in a study of T cells in narcolepsy. TCRdb's copy holds only in-frame clones and misses some; the assay was immunoSEQ multiplex PCR. This sample has roughly 24,000 clones, with 80% to 85% found just once. V was pared by 3 bases and J by 4 bases, with 15 bases between. The CDR3 is made up of 15 amino acids. Looked up from germline, CDR1 is MNHNS and CDR2 is SASEGT. The sample consisted of memory (CD45RA-) CD4+ T cells from blood. This chain joins TRBV6-1 and TRBJ1-2; D is unresolved. The receptor's source is a human donor in good health. CDR3 nucleotide sequence: TGTGCCAGCAGTGAGTCGGGGATCCAATCCTATGGCTACACCTTC. This gives the protein CASSESGIQSYGYTF.